This entry lists 8 T cell receptor beta chains sequenced from one sample in a study of blood T cell repertoires in COVID-19. Profiling relied on immunoSEQ multiplex PCR, and the TCRdb table lists in-frame clones only, not all of them. The repertoire holds roughly 120,000 clones, with under 95% as singletons. Sequenced sample: peripheral blood. Receptor source: a man aged 55 to 69 with COVID-19, enrolled during active disease.

The genes are TRBV4-1 and TRBJ2-2; 8 bases are shared with TRBD2. The germline V gene encodes CDR1 MGHRA and CDR2 YSYEKL. Trimming at V came to 4 bases and at J to 3 bases, leaving 7 bases not matched to a gene. The CDR3 contains 16 residues. The chain's CDR3 is CASSLSSGTDTGELFF. The CDR3 region has the DNA TGCGCCAGCAGCCTCAGTAGCGGGACCGACACCGGGGAGCTGTTTTTT.

The V and J genes are TRBV7-8 and TRBJ2-1; 10 bases line up with TRBD1. CDR3 length: 15 residues. Germline V lookup: CDR1 SGHVS, CDR2 FQNEAQ. The ends lost 2 bases at V and 7 bases at J; junction bases unmatched: 5. The CDR3 is CASSLMGTGVNEQFF. CDR3 nucleotide sequence: TGTGCCAGCAGCTTAATGGGGACAGGGGTAAATGAGCAGTTCTTC.

CDR3 loop: CASSFPAGTGDFIGYEQYF. CDR3 coding DNA: TGTGCCAGCAGCTTCCCAGCCGGGACAGGGGATTTCATCGGGTACGAGCAGTACTTC. The chain combines TRBV7-9 with TRBJ2-7; 10 bases map to TRBD1. The ends lost 3 bases at V and 4 bases at J; junction bases unmatched: 18. Germline CDR1 is SEHNR and CDR2 is FQNEAQ (reference sequence). The CDR3 length is 19 residues. The whole variable domain, remainder taken from reference TRBV7-9 and TRBJ2-7, is DTGVSQNPRHKITKRGQNVTFRCDPISEHNRLYWYRQTLGQGPEFLTYFQNEAQLEKSRLLSDRFSAERPKGSFSTLEIQRTEQGDSAMYLCASSFPAGTGDFIGYEQYFGPGTRLTVT.

The rearrangement joins TRBV4-1 to TRBJ2-2; D is possibly TRBD2 (5 bases). The ends were cut back, 5 bases at V and 1 base at J, with 11 bases in the middle. The CDR3 length is 15 residues. Germline V gives CDR1 MGHRA, CDR2 YSYEKL. CDR3 loop: CASSMASRNTGELFF. As DNA, the CDR3 is TGCGCCAGCAGCATGGCTAGCAGGAACACCGGGGAGCTGTTTTTT.

The CDR3 coding sequence is TGCGCCAGCAGCTGGGCCCTTTACAATGAGCAGTTCTTC. It specifies CASSWALYNEQFF. The J gene is TRBJ2-1, the V gene TRBV5-1; D is unresolved. The CDR3 length is 13 residues. Trimming removed 3 bases from V and 4 bases from J, with 8 bases in between. Germline CDR1 is SGHRS and CDR2 is YFSETQ.

The rearrangement uses TRBV5-1 and TRBJ2-1; the match to TRBD2 covers 8 bases. Unmatched junction bases numbered 8, after V lost 0 bases and J lost 6 bases. The germline gives CDR1 SGHRS, CDR2 YFSETQ. The CDR3 runs 16 residues. The CDR3 protein is CASSLVVGLGANEQFF. The DNA for the CDR3 is TGCGCCAGCAGCTTGGTGGTGGGACTAGGGGCCAATGAGCAGTTCTTC.

This clone appeared a few times. This sample also contains other DNA sequences that code for the same CDR3. The rearrangement links TRBV5-1 to TRBJ1-1, with D maybe TRBD1 (6 bases). The V gene lost 4 bases and the J gene lost 1 base, with 14 bases spanning the gap. The CDR3 runs to 15 residues. Germline CDR1 is SGHRS and CDR2 is YFSETQ. CDR3 sequence (DNA): TGCGCCAGCAGCCCTCCGGGACAATGGAACACTGAAGCTTTCTTT. The encoded protein is CASSPPGQWNTEAFF.

The chain links TRBV10-3 to TRBJ2-3; D possibly corresponds to TRBD2 (6 bases). V was trimmed by 10 bases and J by 2 bases, leaving 19 bases between them. This CDR3 region has 15 residues. Germline-derived CDR1 and CDR2 are ENHRY and SYGVKD. CDR3 nucleotides: TGTGCCACCGCCGAACTAGCTCCTTTCACAGATACGCAGTATTTT. The encoded protein is CATAELAPFTDTQYF.